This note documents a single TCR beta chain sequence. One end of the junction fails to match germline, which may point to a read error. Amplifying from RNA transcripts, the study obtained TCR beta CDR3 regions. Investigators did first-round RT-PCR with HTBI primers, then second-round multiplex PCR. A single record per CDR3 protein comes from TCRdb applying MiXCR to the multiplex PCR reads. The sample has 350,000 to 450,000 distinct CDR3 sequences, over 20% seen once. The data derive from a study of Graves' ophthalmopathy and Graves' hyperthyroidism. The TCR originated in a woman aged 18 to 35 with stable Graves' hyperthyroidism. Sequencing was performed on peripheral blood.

Written as DNA, the CDR3 is TGCGCCAGCAGTGAATTTTTGCAAGGCAATCAGCCCCAGCATTTT. This translates into CASSEFLQGNQPQHF. V and J are TRBV6-1 and TRBJ1-5; D gene uncertain. Per the germline V gene, CDR1 is MNHNS and CDR2 is SASEGT. The CDR3 is made up of 15 amino acids.